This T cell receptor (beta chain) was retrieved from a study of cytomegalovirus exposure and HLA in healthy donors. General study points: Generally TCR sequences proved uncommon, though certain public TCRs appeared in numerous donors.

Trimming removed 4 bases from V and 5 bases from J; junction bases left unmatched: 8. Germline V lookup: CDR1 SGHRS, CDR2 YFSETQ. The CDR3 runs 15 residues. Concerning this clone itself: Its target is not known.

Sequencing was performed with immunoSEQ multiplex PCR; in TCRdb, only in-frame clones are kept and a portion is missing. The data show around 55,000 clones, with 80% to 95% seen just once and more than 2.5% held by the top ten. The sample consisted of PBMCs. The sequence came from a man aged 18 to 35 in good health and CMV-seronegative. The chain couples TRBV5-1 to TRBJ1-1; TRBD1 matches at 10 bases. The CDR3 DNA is TGCGCCAGCAGCCCCCAACCGGGACAGGGGACTGAAGCTTTCTTT. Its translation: CASSPQPGQGTEAFF.